Listed here are 15 T cell receptor beta chains from one sample, sequenced in a study of Ad26.COV2.S vaccination and SARS-CoV-2 variants. Indicated treatment: 15 to 20 received Ad26.COV2.S at low or high dose, single or two shots; 5 received placebo; per-sample allocation not given. Sampling was performed 63 days after the first vaccine or placebo injection. Data came from immunoSEQ multiplex PCR; TCRdb stores just in-frame clones and leaves some out. The sample holds about 400,000 clones, over 75% seen once. The sample was peripheral blood, taken in a trial of Ad26.COV2.S vaccine versus placebo. Receptors were obtained from a person between 18 and 65 years old who received the Ad26.COV2.S COVID-19 vaccine or a placebo.

The chain is built from TRBV9 and TRBJ2-1; no clear D. Trimming left V 4 bases short and J 9 bases short, with 17 bases between. Germline V gene sequence: CDR1 SGDLS, CDR2 YYNGEE. The CDR3 contains 14 residues. CDR3 bases: TGTGCCAGCAGCCCCCTTTCCCCCTCCTTTGAGCAGTTCTTC. The encoded protein is CASSPLSPSFEQFF.

In its sample, this clone was seen once. V usage is TRBV6-4 and J usage is TRBJ2-2; TRBD1 agrees at 7 bases. Germline assignment: CDR1 MRHNA and CDR2 SNTAGT. The CDR3 length is 15 residues. J was trimmed by 1 base and V by 4 bases; bases with no gene match: 3. The CDR3 spells CASSVGDRNTGELFF. Written as DNA, the CDR3 is TGTGCCAGCAGTGTCGGGGACAGGAACACCGGGGAGCTGTTTTTT.

This chain connects TRBV15 to TRBJ2-7; 7 bases align to TRBD1. The CDR3 has 18 amino acids. Germline CDR1 and CDR2: LNHNV and YYDKDF (reference sequence). Trimming cost V 3 bases and J 2 bases; bases outside gene matches: 16. The CDR3 sequence is CATSSQTDRARTPYEQYF. For the CDR3, the DNA is TGTGCCACCAGCAGTCAAACTGACAGGGCGAGAACCCCCTACGAGCAGTACTTC. The full variable domain, rest sourced from reference TRBV15 and TRBJ2-7, is DAMVIQNPRYQVTQFGKPVTLSCSQTLNHNVMYWYQQKSSQAPKLLFHYYDKDFNNEADTPDNFQSRRPNTSFCFLDIRSPGLGDTAMYLCATSSQTDRARTPYEQYFGPGTRLTVT.

This clone was counted a single time. The V gene is TRBV13, the J gene TRBJ2-3, with D maybe TRBD2 (6 bases). The CDR3 has 16 amino acids. V was cut by 4 bases and J by 1 base, with 15 bases left in between. CDR1 and CDR2 (germline): PRHDT, FYEKMQ (reference sequence). The CDR3, as DNA: TGTGCCAGCAGCTCGCGCGGGGTTGGGGGCACAGATACGCAGTATTTT. It specifies CASSSRGVGGTDTQYF.

The chain is built from TRBV5-5 and TRBJ1-2; no firm D call. Germline values: CDR1 SGHKS, CDR2 YYEKEE (reference sequence). The CDR3 has 13 residues. V lost 0 bases and J 1 base, leaving 4 bases between the germline ends. DNA of the CDR3: TGTGCCAGCAGCTTGGGGGGTAACTATGGCTACACCTTC. Its translation: CASSLGGNYGYTF.

The V and J genes are TRBV5-1 and TRBJ2-3; D might be TRBD1 or TRBD2, each matching 6 bases. Germline CDR1 SGHRS, CDR2 YFSETQ. The CDR3 is 15 residues long. With 4 bases removed from V and 1 base from J, the gap between germline ends came to 13 bases. In DNA, the CDR3 is TGCGCCAGCAGCCCGGGGGACACCGGCACAGATACGCAGTATTTT. Its translation is CASSPGDTGTDTQYF.

CDR3 DNA sequence: TGTACCATTTCCGGCGGCGACGAAAAACTGTTTTTT. This encodes CTISGGDEKLFF. The rearrangement links TRBV2 to TRBJ1-4; D is uncertain. The CDR3 totals 12 residues. Germline V gives CDR1 SNHLY, CDR2 FYNNEI.

The chain uses TRBV4-1 and TRBJ2-5; D remains ambiguous. V gave up 4 bases and J gave up 0 bases, with 9 bases separating them. Germline lookup yields CDR1 MGHRA and CDR2 YSYEKL. This CDR3 comprises 14 residues. The CDR3 nucleotides read TGCGCCAGCAGCCTCATTCCGTACCAAGAGACCCAGTACTTC. Its translation: CASSLIPYQETQYF.

There are a few counts of this clone. V usage is TRBV28 and J usage is TRBJ2-5; D not certain. V was trimmed by 8 bases and J by 2 bases, leaving 12 bases between them. CDR1 and CDR2 from the germline V gene are MDHEN and SYDVKM. The length of the CDR3 is 13 residues. The CDR3 protein is CASRLPDQETQYF. The CDR3 coding sequence is TGTGCCAGCCGCCTACCGGATCAAGAGACCCAGTACTTC.

V and J are TRBV7-3 and TRBJ1-6; 8 nucleotides agree with TRBD1. Germline V lookup: CDR1 SGHTA, CDR2 FQGTGA. The V segment lost 5 bases and the J segment 10 bases; nucleotides outside the gene matches: 4. The CDR3 totals 13 residues. The CDR3 DNA follows: TGTGCCAGCAGCGTGGACAGGGAGTCACCCCTCCACTTT. Translation: CASSVDRESPLHF.

The V call is TRBV12-3 or TRBV12-4, the J call TRBJ1-2; D not certain. The CDR3 covers 12 residues. Trimming took off 3 bases at V and 7 bases at J, with 9 bases between the two ends. The CDR3 DNA follows: TGTGCCAGCAGTTTTAGGGTCTCTGGCTACACCTTC. Protein sequence: CASSFRVSGYTF.

This chain connects TRBV7-2 to TRBJ2-5; either TRBD1 or TRBD2 may supply D (5 bases each). In germline, CDR1 is SGHTA, CDR2 FQGNSA. V dropped 5 bases and J dropped 6 bases, with 19 bases sitting between them. The CDR3 runs to 15 residues. The CDR3 DNA follows: TGTGCCAGCAGCCCGGGACCCGACCCCCCGAAGACCCAGTACTTC. It translates to CASSPGPDPPKTQYF. Based on the CDR3 plus reference TRBV7-2 and TRBJ2-5, the full variable domain is GAGVSQSPSNKVTEKGKDVELRCDPISGHTALYWYRQSLGQGLEFLIYFQGNSAPDKSGLPSDRFSAERTGGSVSTLTIQRTQQEDSAVYLCASSPGPDPPKTQYFGPGTRLLVL.

With respect to this clone: The sample holds other DNA sequences that translate to the same CDR3. The chain employs TRBV5-4 and TRBJ2-3; no reliable D call. V dropped 2 bases and J dropped 5 bases, with 3 bases sitting between them. Germline CDR1 SGHNT, CDR2 YYREEE (reference sequence). The CDR3 length is 11 residues. The CDR3 loop reads CASSLEDTQYF. The DNA for the CDR3 is TGTGCCAGCAGCTTAGAAGATACGCAGTATTTT.

The rearrangement links TRBV5-4 to TRBJ2-7, with D perhaps matching TRBD2 (7 bases). The CDR3 has 13 residues. The V and J ends lost 4 bases and 6 bases respectively, with 14 bases between them. Germline CDR1 is SGHNT and CDR2 is YYREEE (reference sequence). The CDR3 spells CASSLGGGGEQYF. The CDR3 DNA reads as TGTGCCAGCAGCCTTGGGGGGGGCGGCGAGCAGTACTTC.

The gene calls are TRBV21-1 and TRBJ2-7. TRBV21-1 has pseudogene status. This CDR3 spans 15 amino acids. The CDR3 nucleotides are TGTGCCAGCAGCCAAGAAGGTCCCTTCTCCTACGAGCAGTACTTC. This encodes CASSQEGPFSYEQYF.